The 18 T cell receptor beta chains below all came from one sample that was sequenced in a study of blood T cell repertoires in COVID-19 (TCRdb year 2020). Library creation used the immunoSEQ multiplex PCR assay. The source is immuneACCESS, and TCRdb retained only in-frame sequences with V and J called. Part of the clones is not carried over; for the studies checked, unresolved V genes explain less than half of this, and the remainder is unexplained. The sample data list a few hundred thousand clones, and under 90% of these were observed just once. The ten largest clonotypes hold 3.5% to 5% of the sample. Sequenced sample: PBMCs or T cells enriched from blood (not recorded which). These TCRs come from a man under 40 with acute COVID-19.

V is TRBV6-2 or TRBV6-3 and J is TRBJ2-7, with TRBD2 matching over 13 bases. Germline CDR1 MNHEY, CDR2 SVGEGT. V lost 6 bases and J lost 5; bases outside the gene matches: 7. CDR3 length equals 15 residues. The CDR3 region is CASSPGLAGDHEQYV. In DNA, the CDR3 is TGTGCCAGCAGCCCCGGACTAGCGGGGGACCACGAGCAGTACGTC.

CDR3 DNA: TGTGCCTTAAGGGCAGGACGAAACTTGAGGGACTATGGCTACACCTTC. Its translation is CALRAGRNLRDYGYTF. The chain recombines TRBV30 with TRBJ1-2, with unresolved D. The CDR3 has 16 amino acids. Trimming pared 7 bases from V and 3 bases from J, leaving 24 bases between. Germline V CDR1 and CDR2: GTSNPN, SVGIG (reference sequence).

This rearrangement joins TRBV6-2 or TRBV6-3 to TRBJ1-1; D possibly corresponds to TRBD1 (6 bases). The CDR3 is made up of 13 amino acids. Looked up from germline, CDR1 is MNHEY and CDR2 is SVGEGT. Trimming removed 2 bases from V and 8 bases from J, with 12 bases in between. CDR3 coding DNA: TGTGCCAGCAGTTACCCCCCAGGACAGGAAGCTTTCTTT. The encoded protein is CASSYPPGQEAFF.

This CDR3 reads CASSLQGANTGELFF. The DNA of the CDR3 is TGTGCCAGCAGCTTACAGGGCGCCAACACCGGGGAGCTGTTTTTT. The chain combines TRBV7-9 with TRBJ2-2; weak D call: TRBD1 (5 bases). Germline V gene lookup returns CDR1 SEHNR and CDR2 FQNEAQ (reference sequence). Trimming removed 2 bases at V and 2 bases at J, with 9 bases between. The CDR3 runs to 15 residues.

The rearrangement uses TRBV9 and TRBJ1-4; D perhaps matches TRBD1 (5 bases). Deletions cut 5 bases from V and 4 bases from J, with 18 bases between. Looked up from germline, CDR1 is SGDLS and CDR2 is YYNGEE. The CDR3 is 16 amino acids. The DNA for the CDR3 is TGTGCCAGCAGTGAAACGAAGGGGTGGGATAATGAAAAACTGTTTTTT. Its translation: CASSETKGWDNEKLFF.

In its sample, this clone was seen a few times. This CDR3 reads CASSLIGLAIYNEQFF. DNA of the CDR3: TGTGCCAGCAGCTTAATCGGACTAGCGATATACAATGAGCAGTTCTTC. The V gene is TRBV7-2, the J gene TRBJ2-1, with 9 bases that match TRBD2. The CDR3 totals 16 residues. With 2 bases clipped from V and 4 bases from J, the junction kept 6 bases outside the gene matches. Germline CDR1 is SGHTA and CDR2 is FQGNSA.

The genes are TRBV9 and TRBJ2-2; TRBD2 matches at 13 bases. CDR1 SGDLS and CDR2 YYNGEE come from the germline V gene. Trimming took 6 bases from V and 6 from J; bases not matched to a gene: 5. The CDR3 consists of 15 residues. CDR3 sequence reads: CASTAGTSGAGELFF. DNA of the CDR3: TGTGCCAGCACTGCCGGGACTAGCGGGGCCGGGGAGCTGTTTTTT.

J is TRBJ1-2 and V is TRBV11-2, with 9 positions matching TRBD1. Germline trimming cut 1 base from V and 6 bases from J; bases unmatched to any gene: 12. The CDR3 totals 17 residues. Looked up from germline, CDR1 is SGHAT and CDR2 is FQNNGV. CDR3 nucleotide sequence: TGTGCCAGCAGCTTAGTGGTGTCGGGACAGGGAATTCATGGCTACACCTTC. Translation gives CASSLVVSGQGIHGYTF. Combining the CDR3 with reference TRBV11-2 and TRBJ1-2 gives the whole variable domain EAGVAQSPRYKIIEKRQSVAFWCNPISGHATLYWYQQILGQGPKLLIQFQNNGVVDDSQLPKDRFSAERLKGVDSTLKIQPAKLEDSAVYLCASSLVVSGQGIHGYTFGSGTRLTVV.

This clone has at least ten counts. The V call is TRBV19, the J call TRBJ2-3, with TRBD2 as a possible D gene (6 bases). Germline assignment: CDR1 LNHDA and CDR2 SQIVND (reference sequence). V dropped 10 bases and J dropped 3 bases, with 17 bases sitting between them. This CDR3 region has 14 residues. The CDR3 DNA reads as TGTGCCACTTCCACTAGCCTTCTAACAGATACGCAGTATTTT. Translated, it gives CATSTSLLTDTQYF.

This chain uses TRBV7-2 with TRBJ1-5; 7 bases line up with TRBD1. This CDR3 region has 18 residues. After removal of 1 base from V and 7 bases from J, the junction contained 16 bases not matched to a gene. Germline V gives CDR1 SGHTA, CDR2 FQGNSA. CDR3 sequence (DNA): TGTGCCAGCAGCTTAGGTATCGTGGCAGGGGGAAAGGGGCAGCCCCAGCATTTT. As protein: CASSLGIVAGGKGQPQHF.

CDR3 nucleotide sequence: TGTGCCAGCAGCTTAGATGGGACAGCTAACACTGAAGCTTTCTTT. Residues: CASSLDGTANTEAFF. The chain links TRBV11-2 to TRBJ1-1; 7 bases line up with TRBD1. This CDR3 region has 15 residues. The trim removed 0 bases at V and 2 bases at J, leaving 3 bases unmatched. CDR1 SGHAT and CDR2 FQNNGV come from the germline V gene.

CDR3 region: CASSLTVRQPQHF. The CDR3, as DNA: TGTGCCAGCAGCTTAACGGTGCGTCAGCCCCAGCATTTT. This chain connects TRBV7-2 to TRBJ1-5; D unclear. Trimming took off 2 bases at V and 6 bases at J, with 8 bases between the two ends. The germline CDR1 and CDR2 sequences are SGHTA and FQGNSA. The CDR3 consists of 13 residues.

This clone was observed once. The CDR3 coding sequence is TGTGCCAGCAGCTTATCATTAACTACTAGCGGGAGTAATAAGAGAAAGTTCTTC. It specifies CASSLSLTTSGSNKRKFF. The genes are TRBV11-3 and TRBJ2-1; 11 bases are shared with TRBD2. The CDR3 extends over 18 amino acids. Trimming at V came to 2 bases and at J to 14 bases, leaving 20 bases not matched to a gene. Germline CDR1 reads SGHNT; CDR2 reads YENEEA.

This clone was recorded only once. The rearrangement uses TRBV6-5 and TRBJ1-6; D is perhaps TRBD1 (5 bases). Per the germline V gene, CDR1 is MNHEY and CDR2 is SVGAGI. This CDR3 spans 14 amino acids. Trimming stripped 6 bases from V and 4 bases from J, with 10 bases between. The CDR3 DNA is TGTGCCAGCAGGGGGGGAGTATATAATTCACCCCTCCACTTT. Its protein is CASRGGVYNSPLHF.

Only one count was recorded for this clone. The rearrangement links TRBV24-1 to TRBJ2-5, with TRBD2 identical over 8 bases. Germline trimming cut 9 bases from V and 0 bases from J; bases unmatched to any gene: 2. Germline V lookup: CDR1 KGHDR, CDR2 SFDVKD. The CDR3 has 13 amino acids. The CDR3 DNA follows: TGTGCCACCGGGGGACTAGACCAAGAGACCCAGTACTTC. It is translated as CATGGLDQETQYF.

This chain connects TRBV19 to TRBJ1-1; no reliable D call. CDR1 is LNHDA, CDR2 SQIVND, per germline (reference sequence). This CDR3 region has 13 residues. V was cut by 3 bases and J by 11 bases, with 16 bases left in between. In DNA form, the CDR3 reads TGTGCCAGTAGTATTGCTGGCCCAGCAGGCGCTTTCTTT. It specifies CASSIAGPAGAFF.

The chain is built from TRBV5-1 and TRBJ2-1; 8 bases fit TRBD2. The CDR3 spans 16 residues. Germline trimming cut 5 bases from V and 0 bases from J; bases unmatched to any gene: 7. Per germline, CDR1 SGHRS and CDR2 YFSETQ. In DNA form, the CDR3 reads TGCGCCAGCAGAAAAACTAGCGGTAGCTCCTACAATGAGCAGTTCTTC. Residues: CASRKTSGSSYNEQFF. The full variable domain, its missing parts supplied by reference TRBV5-1 and TRBJ2-1, is KAGVTQTPRYLIKTRGQQVTLSCSPISGHRSVSWYQQTPGQGLQFLFEYFSETQRNKGNFPGRFSGRQFSNSRSEMNVSTLELGDSALYLCASRKTSGSSYNEQFFGPGTRLTVL.

The V gene is TRBV14, the J gene TRBJ1-1; D remains unclear. Trimming took 0 bases from V and 8 from J, leaving 10 bases between them. Per germline, CDR1 SGHDN and CDR2 FVKESK. The CDR3 is 13 residues long. The CDR3 nucleotides are TGTGCCAGCAGCCAAGATAGCAGCAGAGAAGCTTTCTTT. Amino acids: CASSQDSSREAFF.